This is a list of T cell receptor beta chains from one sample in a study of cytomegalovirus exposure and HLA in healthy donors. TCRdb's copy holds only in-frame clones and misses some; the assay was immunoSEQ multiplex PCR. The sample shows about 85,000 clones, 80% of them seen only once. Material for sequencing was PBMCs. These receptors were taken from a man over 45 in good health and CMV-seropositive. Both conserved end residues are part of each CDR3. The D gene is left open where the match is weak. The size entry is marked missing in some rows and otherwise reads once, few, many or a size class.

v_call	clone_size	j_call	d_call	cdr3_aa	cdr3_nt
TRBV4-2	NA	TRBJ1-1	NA	CASSQGSLQGNTEAFF	TGTGCCAGCAGCCAAGGTTCGCTGCAGGGGAACACTGAAGCTTTCTTT
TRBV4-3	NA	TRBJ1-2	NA	CASSQAVGELKDGYTF	TGCGCCAGCAGCCAAGCGGTCGGGGAACTAAAAGATGGCTACACCTTC
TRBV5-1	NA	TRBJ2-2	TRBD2	CASSLGSGGMTGELFF	TGCGCCAGCAGCTTGGGGTCCGGGGGGATGACCGGGGAGCTGTTTTTT
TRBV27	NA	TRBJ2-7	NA	CASSWAISYEQYF	TGTGCCAGCAGTTGGGCCATCTCCTACGAGCAGTACTTC
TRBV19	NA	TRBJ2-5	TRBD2	CASSIRTSEGETQYF	TGTGCCAGTAGTATCAGGACTAGCGAGGGAGAGACCCAGTACTTC
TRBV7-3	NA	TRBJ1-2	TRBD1	CASSFSATGQLEGYTF	TGTGCCAGCAGCTTTTCCGCGACAGGGCAATTGGAAGGCTACACCTTC
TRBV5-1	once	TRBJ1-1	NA	CASSLRPGTEAFF	TGCGCCAGCAGCTTGCGACCGGGGACTGAAGCTTTCTTT
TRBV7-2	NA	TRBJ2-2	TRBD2	CASTRSGSNGELFF	TGTGCCAGCACCCGCAGCGGGAGTAACGGGGAGCTGTTTTTT
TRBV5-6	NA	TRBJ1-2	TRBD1	CASSSGTGGLGYGYTF	TGTGCCAGCAGCTCCGGGACAGGGGGCCTGGGCTATGGCTACACCTTC
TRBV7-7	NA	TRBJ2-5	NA	CASSPLTGTQYF	TGTGCTAGCAGCCCCCTCACTGGGACCCAGTACTTC
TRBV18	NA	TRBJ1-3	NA	CASSPAGGSGNTIYF	TGTGCCAGCTCCCCAGCCGGGGGTTCTGGAAACACCATATATTTT
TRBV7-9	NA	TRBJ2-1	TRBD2	CASSLSESGRAHEQFF	TGTGCCAGCAGCTTAAGTGAGAGCGGGAGGGCCCATGAGCAGTTCTTC
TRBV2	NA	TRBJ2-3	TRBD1	CASSAAGTGRDTQYF	TGTGCCAGCAGTGCAGCCGGGACAGGGCGAGATACGCAGTATTTT
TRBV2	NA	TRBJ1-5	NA	CASRGGGNQPQHF	TGTGCCAGCAGGGGGGGAGGCAATCAGCCCCAGCATTTT
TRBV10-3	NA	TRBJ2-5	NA	CAISEAATKYF	TGTGCCATCAGTGAAGCGGCAACTAAGTACTTC
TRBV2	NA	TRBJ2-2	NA	CASSTLGEAGELFF	TGTGCCAGCAGTACCCTGGGGGAGGCCGGGGAGCTGTTTTTT
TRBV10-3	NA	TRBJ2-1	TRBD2	CAISGEGGLAGAVEQFF	TGTGCCATCAGTGGGGAAGGGGGACTAGCGGGAGCTGTTGAGCAGTTCTTC
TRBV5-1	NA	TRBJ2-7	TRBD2	CASSATLAGGPYEQYF	TGCGCCAGCAGCGCGACACTAGCGGGAGGGCCTTACGAGCAGTACTTC
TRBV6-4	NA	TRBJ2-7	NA	CASSPEVSSYEQYF	TGTGCCAGCAGCCCTGAAGTCAGCTCCTACGAGCAGTACTTC
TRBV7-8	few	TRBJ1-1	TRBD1	CASSSGQWNTEAFF	TGTGCCAGCAGCTCGGGACAGTGGAACACTGAAGCTTTCTTT
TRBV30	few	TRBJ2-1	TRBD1	CAWSGRQGVSGEQFF	TGTGCCTGGAGTGGAAGACAGGGGGTTTCCGGAGAGCAGTTCTTC
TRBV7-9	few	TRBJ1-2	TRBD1	CSSSPTVNRGRRLNYGYTF	TGTTCCAGCAGCCCCACCGTCAACAGGGGGCGCAGACTTAACTATGGCTACACCTTC
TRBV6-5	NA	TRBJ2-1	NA	CASTPGSLAYNEQFF	TGTGCCAGCACCCCCGGGTCTCTGGCCTACAATGAGCAGTTCTTC
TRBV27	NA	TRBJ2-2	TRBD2	CATRLAGAFGELFF	TGTGCCACCAGACTAGCGGGAGCGTTCGGGGAGCTGTTTTTT
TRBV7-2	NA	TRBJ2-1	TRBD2	CASTFRRTSGNNEQFF	TGTGCCAGCACCTTTCGTAGGACTAGCGGTAACAATGAGCAGTTCTTC
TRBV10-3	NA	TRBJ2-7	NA	CATGPRGYEQYF	TGTGCCACCGGGCCACGGGGCTACGAGCAGTACTTC
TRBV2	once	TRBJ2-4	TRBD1	CASSGDRGQNIQYF	TGTGCCAGCAGTGGGGACAGGGGCCAAAACATTCAGTACTTC
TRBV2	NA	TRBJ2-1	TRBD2	CASSRRTSGERTVEQFF	TGTGCCAGCAGCCGCCGGACTAGCGGGGAGAGGACCGTTGAGCAGTTCTTC
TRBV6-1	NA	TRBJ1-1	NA	CASSRRVQSTEAFF	TGTGCCAGCAGTCGGCGGGTTCAGAGCACTGAAGCTTTCTTT
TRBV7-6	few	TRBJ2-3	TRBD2	CASSLAGATDTQYF	TGTGCCAGCAGTTTAGCGGGAGCCACAGATACGCAGTATTTT
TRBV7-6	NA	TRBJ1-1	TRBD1	CASSPQGTNTEAFF	TGTGCCAGCAGCCCACAGGGGACGAACACTGAAGCTTTCTTT
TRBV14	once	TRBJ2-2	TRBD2	CASSQIMVLAGTNTGELFF	TGTGCCAGCAGCCAAATTATGGTTCTAGCGGGAACGAACACCGGGGAGCTGTTTTTT
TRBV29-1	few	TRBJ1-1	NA	CSVGARDTLF	TGCAGCGTGGGTGCACGGGACACCCTATTT
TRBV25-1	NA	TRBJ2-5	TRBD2	CASSEESPGTSGGQYF	TGTGCCAGCAGTGAGGAGTCCCCCGGGACTAGCGGGGGGCAGTACTTC
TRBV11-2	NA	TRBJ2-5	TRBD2	CASSLTGGGKGETQYF	TGTGCCAGCAGCTTAACTGGGGGGGGAAAAGGGGAGACCCAGTACTTC
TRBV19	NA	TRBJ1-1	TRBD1	CASSSGTGFGTEAFF	TGTGCCAGTAGTTCCGGGACAGGGTTTGGGACTGAAGCTTTCTTT
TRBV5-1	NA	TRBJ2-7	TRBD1	CASSSGTAYEQYF	TGCGCCTCCAGTTCCGGGACAGCCTACGAGCAGTACTTC
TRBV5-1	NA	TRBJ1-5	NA	CASSLDGGGNQPQHF	TGCGCCAGCAGCTTGGACGGAGGAGGAAATCAGCCCCAGCATTTT
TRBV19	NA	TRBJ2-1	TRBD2	CASSGRDLLNQQFF	TGTGCCAGTAGTGGGAGGGACCTCCTCAATCAGCAGTTCTTC
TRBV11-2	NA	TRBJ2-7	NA	CASSLDPHSSYEQYF	TGTGCCAGCAGCTTAGATCCCCACAGCTCCTACGAGCAGTACTTC
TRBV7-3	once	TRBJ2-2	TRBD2	CASSGGGGELFF	TGTGCCAGCAGCGGGGGAGGGGGGGAGCTGTTTTTT
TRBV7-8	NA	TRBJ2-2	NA	CASSLERVNTGELFF	TGTGCCAGCAGCCTGGAGAGGGTAAACACCGGGGAGCTGTTTTTT
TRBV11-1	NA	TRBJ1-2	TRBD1	CASSYSTGETYGYTF	TGTGCCAGCAGCTATTCGACAGGGGAAACCTATGGCTACACCTTC